The TCR beta chain described here comes from a study of vaccination effects on CD4 cells after COVID-19. Study at large: Vaccine administered to participants consisted of two doses of either BNT162b2 or mRNA-1273.

Expansion with viral peptide pools was applied to antigen-specific CD4+ T cells by the ViraFEST assay prior to sequencing. Following a roughly 10-day culture, CD4+ T cells were purified. Having tested negative for nucleocapsid antibodies, the vaccine recipients showed no prior SARS-CoV-2 infection. With around 9.4 ug/ml peptides and 10 IU/ml IL-2, 2 million or so PBMC per well were cultured. Cultures received IL-2 medium that replaced half the medium on days 3 and 7. Study-wide findings and caveats: Early post-infection timepoints were missing from the study, which also had few convalescent patients.

A word on this clone: What it binds is not known.

Profiled with immunoSEQ multiplex PCR; TCRdb holds only in-frame clones, not every one. The profile shows about 27,000 clones, approximately 75% of them singletons. The CDR3 sequence is 13 residues long. The origin of this receptor is a human donor who received a COVID-19 vaccine. V and J are TRBV21-1 and TRBJ2-7; the listed D gene, TRBD1, was not tested against the DNA. TRBV21-1 is recorded as a pseudogene. The source was CD4+ T cells from PBMCs cultured with SARS-CoV-2 spike peptides, collected before COVID-19 vaccination. The CDR3 loop is CAAQGGKTYEQYF. The CDR3 nucleotides are TGTGCCGCACAGGGGGGTAAGACCTACGAGCAGTACTTC.